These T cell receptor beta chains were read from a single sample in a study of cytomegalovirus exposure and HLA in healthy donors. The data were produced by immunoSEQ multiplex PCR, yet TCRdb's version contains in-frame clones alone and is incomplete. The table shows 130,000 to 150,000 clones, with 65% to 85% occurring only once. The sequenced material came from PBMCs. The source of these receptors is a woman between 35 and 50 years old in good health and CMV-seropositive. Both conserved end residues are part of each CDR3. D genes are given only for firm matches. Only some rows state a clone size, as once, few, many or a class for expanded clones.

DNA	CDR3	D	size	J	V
TGTGCCAGCAGCGTAGGGGACTTGGGTGAGCAGTTCTTC	CASSVGDLGEQFF	-	few	TRBJ2-1	TRBV9
TGTGCCATCATGCCCTTGCCCGGGACTAGCGGGGGGGCCCCCAGCACAGATACGCAGTATTTT	CAIMPLPGTSGGAPSTDTQYF	TRBD2	-	TRBJ2-3	TRBV10-3
TGCGCCAGCAGCCAAGGTTCCGGGGTACGGGGAAACACCATATATTTT	CASSQGSGVRGNTIYF	-	once	TRBJ1-3	TRBV4-3
TGTGCCAGCAGCGTAGGGGCTAGCGGGGGTGAGACCCAGTACTTC	CASSVGASGGETQYF	TRBD2	once	TRBJ2-5	TRBV9
TGTGCCAGCAGCTTCGGACAGCTCAATCAGCCCCAGCATTTT	CASSFGQLNQPQHF	-	-	TRBJ1-5	TRBV7-9
TGTGCCGGGGGACTAGCGGGGGAGACCCAGTACTTC	CAGGLAGETQYF	TRBD2	-	TRBJ2-5	TRBV2
TGCGCCAGCAGCTTGTCTGGGGGGATAGATACGCAGTATTTT	CASSLSGGIDTQYF	-	-	TRBJ2-3	TRBV5-1
TGTGCCAGCAGCCCGGTTGGAACGGGGGGACGAGATACGCAGTATTTT	CASSPVGTGGRDTQYF	TRBD2	-	TRBJ2-3	TRBV7-2
TGCGCCAGCAGCCAAGGTCCCCAAGCGGGGGGCCATGAGCAGTTCTTC	CASSQGPQAGGHEQFF	TRBD2	-	TRBJ2-1	TRBV4-1
TGTGCCAGCAGTGGACAAGCTGGTTCACCCCTCCACTTT	CASSGQAGSPLHF	-	once	TRBJ1-6	TRBV7-2
TGTGCCAGCAGTGATTCTCCTGGAGCTGAAAAACTGTTTTTT	CASSDSPGAEKLFF	-	-	TRBJ1-4	TRBV6-1
TGTGCCAGCAGCGAGACGCTAGGTCAGCAAGAGACCCAGTACTTC	CASSETLGQQETQYF	-	-	TRBJ2-5	TRBV9
TGTGCCAACCGCAGGGAGGCCACTGAAGCTTTCTTT	CANRREATEAFF	-	-	TRBJ1-1	TRBV2
TGTGCCAGCAGGCGGGGGGGTGGCACCGGGGAGCTGTTTTTT	CASRRGGGTGELFF	TRBD2	once	TRBJ2-2	TRBV27
TGTGCCAGCACTCAGCGGGGCCCTCCGGGGGAGCTGTTTTTT	CASTQRGPPGELFF	TRBD2	-	TRBJ2-2	TRBV6-5
TGTGCCAGCAGCCAAGATCAAACTAGCACAGATACGCAGTATTTT	CASSQDQTSTDTQYF	-	-	TRBJ2-3	TRBV14
TGTGCCAGCAGCTCCAATCTGGGGGCGGATGAGCAGTTCTTC	CASSSNLGADEQFF	-	-	TRBJ2-1	TRBV7-3
TGTGCCAGCAGCTTAAGGGACTGGGGTATCTCCACTGAAGCTTTCTTT	CASSLRDWGISTEAFF	-	-	TRBJ1-1	TRBV7-9
TGTGCCAGCAGCCAAGAGGGAGCAGGGGGATTGTACACTGAAGCTTTCTTT	CASSQEGAGGLYTEAFF	TRBD1	-	TRBJ1-1	TRBV5-4
TGTGCCAGCAGAATAGCGGGGGGGAGCACAGATACGCAGTATTTT	CASRIAGGSTDTQYF	TRBD2	few	TRBJ2-3	TRBV27
TGTGCCAGCAGCGCTCTAGCGGGGGGATACAATGAGCAGTTCTTC	CASSALAGGYNEQFF	TRBD2	-	TRBJ2-1	TRBV7-9
TGTGCCAGCAGCTTTGGAGGGAACACTGAAGCTTTCTTT	CASSFGGNTEAFF	-	few	TRBJ1-1	TRBV7-9
TGTGCCATCAAACAGGGGGAGGTGAACACTGAAGCTTTCTTT	CAIKQGEVNTEAFF	TRBD1	-	TRBJ1-1	TRBV2
TGTGCCATCAGTGAGGATTGGACCGGGACTAGGAACACCGGGGAGCTGTTTTTT	CAISEDWTGTRNTGELFF	TRBD2	-	TRBJ2-2	TRBV10-3
TGTGCCAGCAGCGTAGAGGATGGTTCTGGAGGGGGGGCCCAAGAGACCCAGTACTTC	CASSVEDGSGGGAQETQYF	-	-	TRBJ2-5	TRBV9
TGTGCCAGCAGCTTAAGTTTCGGGACAGGGAATCAGCCCCAGCATTTT	CASSLSFGTGNQPQHF	TRBD1	-	TRBJ1-5	TRBV7-9
TGTGCCAGCAGTACCCGAGGATTTGAAGCTTTCTTT	CASSTRGFEAFF	-	-	TRBJ1-1	TRBV2
TGTGCCAGCAGCGTTGACCCCGCGGGACCCCAGCATTTT	CASSVDPAGPQHF	-	-	TRBJ1-5	TRBV13